Sequencing of this TCR beta chain was carried out in a study of blood T cell repertoires in COVID-19. Across the study: Samples taken during acute and convalescent COVID-19 were collected in the United States, Italy and Spain. T cells, B-cell-depleted T cells, or PBMCs supplied cDNA or gDNA.

Authors' methods: Amplifying reference gene primers gave estimates of nucleated cell counts. Produced via immunoSEQ multiplex PCR; TCRdb's table is partial and in-frame only. That table gives V, J and clone size, and the DNA gave D and trimming. The sample includes 200,000 to 250,000 clones, around 83% of them seen just once. Trimming took off 3 bases at V and 8 bases at J, with 19 bases between the two ends. This CDR3 is 15 amino acids long. Germline CDR1 is LNHDA and CDR2 is SQIVND (reference sequence). Sequencing used peripheral blood. This TCR was recovered from a woman in her forties or fifties with acute or convalescent COVID-19. The rearrangement uses TRBV19 and TRBJ1-2; D unclear. The DNA of the CDR3 is TGTGCCAGTAGTATTGAGGACTCAGCCGGTCAGGGCTACACCTTC. This encodes CASSIEDSAGQGYTF.